This record concerns one T cell receptor beta chain sequence. This sample is part of a study of OX40 agonist ivuxolimab in advanced cancers. Generated by immunoSEQ multiplex PCR, the TCRdb table keeps only in-frame clones and is missing some. The sample has around 59,000 clones, around nine tenths seen once; the top ten hold approximately 0.99%. Germline V lookup: CDR1 SGHAT, CDR2 FQNNGV. The V gene end was trimmed by 0 bases and the J gene end by 7 bases; junction bases not matched to a gene: 13. The CDR3 totals 17 residues. This TCR was sampled from an adult with an advanced solid tumor such as melanoma, head and neck, liver or kidney cancer. The J gene is TRBJ2-5, the V gene TRBV11-2, with 8 bases fitting TRBD2. Sequenced material: CD4+ or CD8+ T cells sorted from blood, taken in a trial of the OX40 agonist ivuxolimab. The CDR3 DNA is TGTGCCAGCAGCTTAGATCCGGGGGAGGCGGGAGGTGTGACCCAGTACTTC. Translating gives CASSLDPGEAGGVTQYF. The entire variable domain, with the rest obtained from reference TRBV11-2 and TRBJ2-5, is as follows: EAGVAQSPRYKIIEKRQSVAFWCNPISGHATLYWYQQILGQGPKLLIQFQNNGVVDDSQLPKDRFSAERLKGVDSTLKIQPAKLEDSAVYLCASSLDPGEAGGVTQYFGPGTRLLVL.